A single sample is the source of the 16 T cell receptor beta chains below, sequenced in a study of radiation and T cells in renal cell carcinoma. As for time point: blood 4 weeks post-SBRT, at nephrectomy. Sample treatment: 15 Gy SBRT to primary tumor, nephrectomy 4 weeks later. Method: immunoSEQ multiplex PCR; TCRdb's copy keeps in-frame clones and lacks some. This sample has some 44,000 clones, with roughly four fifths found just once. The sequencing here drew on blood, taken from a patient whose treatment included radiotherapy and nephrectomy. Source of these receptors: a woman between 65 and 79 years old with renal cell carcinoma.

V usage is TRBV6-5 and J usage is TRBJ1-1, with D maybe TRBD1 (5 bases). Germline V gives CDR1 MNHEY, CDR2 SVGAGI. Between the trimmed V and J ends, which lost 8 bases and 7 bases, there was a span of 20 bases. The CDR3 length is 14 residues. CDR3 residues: CASQPGLGDLEAFF. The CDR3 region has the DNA TGTGCCAGCCAGCCCGGGCTCGGGGACCTTGAAGCTTTCTTT.

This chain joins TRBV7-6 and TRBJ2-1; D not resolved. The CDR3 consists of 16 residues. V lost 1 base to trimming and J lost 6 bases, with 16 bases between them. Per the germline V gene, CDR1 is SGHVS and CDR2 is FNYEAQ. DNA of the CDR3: TGTGCCAGCAGCTTAGGACGTGATTTACTGTCCAATGAGCAGTTCTTC. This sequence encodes CASSLGRDLLSNEQFF.

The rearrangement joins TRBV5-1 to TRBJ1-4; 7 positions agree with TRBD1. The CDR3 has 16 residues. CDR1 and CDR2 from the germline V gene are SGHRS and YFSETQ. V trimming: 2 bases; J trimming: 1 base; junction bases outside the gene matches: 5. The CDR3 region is CASSFTGEGTNEKLFF. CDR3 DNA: TGCGCCAGCAGCTTTACAGGGGAAGGAACTAATGAAAAACTGTTTTTT.

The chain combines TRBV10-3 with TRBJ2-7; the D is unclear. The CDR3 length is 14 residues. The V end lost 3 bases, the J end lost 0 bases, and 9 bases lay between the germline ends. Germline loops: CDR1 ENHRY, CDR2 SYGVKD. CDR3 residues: CAISDTSGSYEQYF. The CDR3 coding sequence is TGTGCCATCAGTGATACGTCAGGCTCCTACGAGCAGTACTTC.

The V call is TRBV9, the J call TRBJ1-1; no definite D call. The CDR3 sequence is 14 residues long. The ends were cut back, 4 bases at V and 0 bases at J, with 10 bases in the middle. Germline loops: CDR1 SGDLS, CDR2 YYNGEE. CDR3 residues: CASSPLDMNTEAFF. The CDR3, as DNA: TGTGCCAGCAGCCCATTGGATATGAACACTGAAGCTTTCTTT.

As DNA, the CDR3 is TGTGCCAGCAGCCGAGGACAGGTGTCAACTAATGAAAAACTGTTTTTT. The encoded protein is CASSRGQVSTNEKLFF. V and J are TRBV5-4 and TRBJ1-4; the match to TRBD1 covers 7 bases. With V trimmed by 4 bases and J by 0 bases, 6 bases remained unmatched. The CDR3 has 16 residues. CDR1 is SGHNT and CDR2 is YYREEE in the germline V gene (reference sequence). Combining the CDR3 with reference TRBV5-4 and TRBJ1-4 gives the whole variable domain ETGVTQSPTHLIKTRGQQVTLRCSSQSGHNTVSWYQQALGQGPQFIFQYYREEENGRGNFPPRFSGLQFPNYSSELNVNALELDDSALYLCASSRGQVSTNEKLFFGSGTQLSVL.

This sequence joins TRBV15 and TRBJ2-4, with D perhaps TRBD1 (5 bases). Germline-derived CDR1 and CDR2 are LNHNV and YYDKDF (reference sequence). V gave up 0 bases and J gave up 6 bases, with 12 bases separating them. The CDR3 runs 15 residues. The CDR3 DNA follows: TGTGCCACCAGCAGAGATACAGGTCCGAGAAACATTCAGTACTTC. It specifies CATSRDTGPRNIQYF.

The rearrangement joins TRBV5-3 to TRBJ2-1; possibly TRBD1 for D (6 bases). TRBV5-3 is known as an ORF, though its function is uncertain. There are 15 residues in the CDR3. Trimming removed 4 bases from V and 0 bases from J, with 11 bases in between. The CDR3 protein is CARSGQGSSYNEQFF. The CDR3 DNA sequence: TGTGCCAGAAGCGGGCAGGGGAGCTCCTACAATGAGCAGTTCTTC.

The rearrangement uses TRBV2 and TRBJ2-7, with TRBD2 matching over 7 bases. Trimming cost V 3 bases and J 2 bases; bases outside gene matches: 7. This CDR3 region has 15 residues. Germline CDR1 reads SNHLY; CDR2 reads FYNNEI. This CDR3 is CASSDGAGVAYEQYF. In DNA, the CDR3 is TGTGCCAGCAGTGACGGGGCGGGAGTAGCCTACGAGCAGTACTTC.

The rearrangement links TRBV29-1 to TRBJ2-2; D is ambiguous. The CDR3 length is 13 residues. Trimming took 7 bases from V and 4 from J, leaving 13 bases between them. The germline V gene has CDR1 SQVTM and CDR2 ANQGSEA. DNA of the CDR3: TGCAGCGCCACACGGCAGACCACCGGGGAGCTGTTTTTT. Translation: CSATRQTTGELFF.

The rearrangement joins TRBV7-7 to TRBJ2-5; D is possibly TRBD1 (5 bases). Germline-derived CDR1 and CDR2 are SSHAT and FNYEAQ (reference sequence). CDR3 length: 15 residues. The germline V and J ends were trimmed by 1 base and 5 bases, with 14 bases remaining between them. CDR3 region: CASSLGVGAWETQYF. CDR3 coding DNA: TGTGCCAGCAGCTTAGGGGTAGGGGCGTGGGAGACCCAGTACTTC.

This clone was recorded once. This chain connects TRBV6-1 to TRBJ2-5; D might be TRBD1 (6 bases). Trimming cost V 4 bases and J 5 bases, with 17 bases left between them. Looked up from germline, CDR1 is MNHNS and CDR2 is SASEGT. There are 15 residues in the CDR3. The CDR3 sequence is CASSVSRGVVETQYF. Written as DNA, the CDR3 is TGTGCCAGCAGTGTGTCCAGGGGAGTGGTGGAGACCCAGTACTTC.

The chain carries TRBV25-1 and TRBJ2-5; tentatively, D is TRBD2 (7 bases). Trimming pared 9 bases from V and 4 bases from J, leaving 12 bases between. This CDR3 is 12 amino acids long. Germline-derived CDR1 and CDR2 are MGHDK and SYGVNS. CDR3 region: CASGGGPETQYF. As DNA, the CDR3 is TGTGCCAGTGGGGGGGGGCCAGAGACCCAGTACTTC.

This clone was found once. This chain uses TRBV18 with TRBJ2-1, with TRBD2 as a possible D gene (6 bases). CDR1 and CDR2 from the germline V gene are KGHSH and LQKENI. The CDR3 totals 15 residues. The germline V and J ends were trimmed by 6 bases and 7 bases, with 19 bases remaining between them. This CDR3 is CASSLGGSGLNEQFF. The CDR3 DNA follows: TGTGCCAGCTCTCTAGGAGGGTCCGGTTTAAATGAGCAGTTCTTC.

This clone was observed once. CDR3 sequence reads: CASSSFSQETQYF. DNA of the CDR3: TGTGCCAGCAGTTCATTCTCCCAAGAGACCCAGTACTTC. The chain links TRBV11-3 to TRBJ2-5; D remains unclear. The germline CDR1 and CDR2 sequences are SGHNT and YENEEA. The V gene lost 6 bases and the J gene lost 1 base, with 9 bases spanning the gap. This CDR3 contains 13 residues.

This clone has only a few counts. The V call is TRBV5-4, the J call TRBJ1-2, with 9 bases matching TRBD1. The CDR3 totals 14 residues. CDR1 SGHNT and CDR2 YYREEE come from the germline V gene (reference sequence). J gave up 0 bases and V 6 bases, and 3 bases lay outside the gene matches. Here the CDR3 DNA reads TGTGCCAGCACCAGGACAGGGGCTAACTATGGCTACACCTTC. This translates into CASTRTGANYGYTF. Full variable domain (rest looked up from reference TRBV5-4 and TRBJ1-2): ETGVTQSPTHLIKTRGQQVTLRCSSQSGHNTVSWYQQALGQGPQFIFQYYREEENGRGNFPPRFSGLQFPNYSSELNVNALELDDSALYLCASTRTGANYGYTFGSGTRLTVV.